The sequence of this T cell receptor (beta chain) was determined in a study of IL-17A CD8 T cells in psoriatic arthritis synovium. Broadly, across the study: The study was designed to define the phenotype, molecular profile and function of synovial IL-17A+CD8+ T cells in the pathogenesis of psoriatic arthritis.

After DNA extraction (Qiagen), TCRbeta V-D-J rearrangements were amplified in a bias-controlled manner and then sequenced at high throughput (immunoSEQ; Adaptive Biotech). Turning to the authors' computational methods: The immunoSEQ Analyzer platform was used to analyze productive sequences at the sequence level. Clonality was calculated as 1 minus Pielou's evenness, so values run from 0 (highly polyclonal) up to 1 (monoclonal). The Morisita index, ranging from 0 (no similarity) to 1 (complete similarity), was used to quantify repertoire overlap between subsets. TCRdb holds this immuneACCESS table with in-frame rearrangements only. Some clones are missing; in checked studies, unresolved V genes explain under half, and the rest has no known cause. That table supplies the V and J calls and clone size; D and trimming were determined from the DNA. For this sample the table gives more than 1,000 clones, of which about two thirds were detected only once. 11% to 15% of the sample rests with the top ten.

CD3+ T cells isolated by magnetic separation were stimulated with PMA and ionomycin for around 1.6 hours and then labeled using IL-17A and IFNgamma cytokine secretion assays. Synovial fluid effusions were aspirated from actively inflamed joints of psoriatic arthritis patients. For each patient, synovial fluid served as the source from which three memory CD8+ T cell populations were isolated by sorting: Tc1 cells (IL-17A-IFNgamma+), Tc17 cells (IL-17A+) and the bulk memory fraction, allowing their TCR repertoires to be compared. The Classification of Psoriatic Arthritis Study Group (CASPAR) criteria were met by the psoriatic arthritis patients. Cells secreting cytokines were also stained with a viability dye and with anti-CD3, CD8, CD14 and CD4 antibodies, then sorted on a BD FACSAria. In three patients with psoriatic arthritis, sorted CD8+ T cell subsets from synovial fluid were put through TCRbeta sequencing. Synovial fluid mononuclear cells were isolated using Lymphoprep and were cryopreserved in liquid nitrogen prior to use. The medium used for cryopreservation had around 50% fetal calf serum and approximately 10% dimethyl sulfoxide.

Spanning cysteine to phenylalanine, the CDR3 consists of 13 amino acids. The DNA shown is the 39-base CDR3, in frame from base 1. CDR1 and CDR2, looked up from the germline V gene, are SNHLY and FYNNEI. V is clipped by 4 bases and J by 3 bases, and the sequence between their germline boundaries is 6 bases long. In this sample, this clone turned up a few times. The antigen it recognizes is unknown. No quality values exist for individual bases; no much larger clone is one base distant. The investigation overall reported the following: Only a few patients were covered by TCR sequencing, and this limited sample size was acknowledged by the authors. In a couple of patients, many Tc17 clones were found to be shared with the synovial Tc1 population, resulting in Morisita overlap indices above 0.85. Because no psoriatic arthritis synovial tissue samples were available, cells were taken from synovial fluid instead of synovial tissue. In psoriatic arthritis, TCRbeta sequencing revealed that synovial Tc17 cells were polyclonal (median clonality around 0.077). Some individual clones occupied over 4% of the repertoire, though most synovial CD8+ subsets remained polyclonal.

This sequence originates from a human donor with psoriatic arthritis. Sequencing was carried out using IL-17A+ (IFN-gamma+/-) memory CD8+ T cells from synovial fluid. The intended sense of this specimen's cell subset or site label: IL-17A+IFNgamma+/- memory CD8+ (Tc17) cells. In this chain, TRBV2 is recombined with TRBJ2-2; the D gene cannot be named for sure. The sequenced DNA: TGTGCCAGCAGTGCCTACCACACCGGGGAGCTGTTTTTT. This codes for CASSAYHTGELFF.